Sequencing of this T cell receptor beta chain was carried out in a study of blood T cells in healthy people across ages. Healthy Caucasians from Russia aged about 6 to 95 served as donors. Between the trimmed V and J ends, which lost 6 bases and 9 bases, there was a span of 21 bases. CDR1 is PRHDT, CDR2 FYEKMQ, per germline (reference sequence). CDR3 size: 14 residues. Sample-barcoded 5' priming and a J-beta primer mix drove a second PCR of about 7 to 11 cycles. MiXCR, applied by TCRdb to the 5' RACE reads, yields one record per CDR3 protein. The sample carries 800,000 or so distinct CDR3 sequences, roughly 25% recorded once. A further study also used this sample, focusing on T cells of mothers and their children. According to that study: Related mother-child pairs showed slightly, non-significantly higher overlap than unrelated pairs.

The rearrangement links TRBV13 to TRBJ2-7, with D perhaps matching TRBD2 (6 bases). The sequenced material came from blood. This TCR derives from a boy aged 5-17 years in good health. The CDR3 bases are TGTGCCAGCAGTAAAGCGGGTCAATGGTTGGGGCAGTACTTC. Translated: CASSKAGQWLGQYF.